This record concerns one T cell receptor beta chain sequence. Its antigen is unidentified. One end of the junction varies from germline; a read error may be responsible. This record comes from a study of graft-versus-host responses after intestinal transplantation. Looking at the study overall: Recipients uniformly received anti-thymocyte globulin induction, followed by tacrolimus and steroids for three to four years.

The study's findings and limits: Within allografts, high graft-versus-host to host-versus-graft clonal ratios were seen among patients with graft-donor T cell macrochimerism. Investigators detected GvH clones in recipient marrow, with some emerging earlier in ileum or blood.

The repertoire was sequenced with immunoSEQ multiplex PCR; TCRdb's copy has only in-frame clones and lacks some. This table holds tens of thousands of clones, about 87% found once. The germline V gene has CDR1 MDHEN and CDR2 SYDVKM. There are 14 residues in the CDR3. The starting material was PBMCs, obtained 26 days after transplant. This clonotype originated in a human patient who received an intestinal transplant, so some T cells may come from the graft donor. The chain links TRBV28 to TRBJ2-7, with TRBD2 matching over 8 bases. CDR3 DNA sequence: TGTGCCAGCCGTTTCCGGGGGGGAACCTACGAGCAGTACTTC. It is translated as CASRFRGGTYEQYF.